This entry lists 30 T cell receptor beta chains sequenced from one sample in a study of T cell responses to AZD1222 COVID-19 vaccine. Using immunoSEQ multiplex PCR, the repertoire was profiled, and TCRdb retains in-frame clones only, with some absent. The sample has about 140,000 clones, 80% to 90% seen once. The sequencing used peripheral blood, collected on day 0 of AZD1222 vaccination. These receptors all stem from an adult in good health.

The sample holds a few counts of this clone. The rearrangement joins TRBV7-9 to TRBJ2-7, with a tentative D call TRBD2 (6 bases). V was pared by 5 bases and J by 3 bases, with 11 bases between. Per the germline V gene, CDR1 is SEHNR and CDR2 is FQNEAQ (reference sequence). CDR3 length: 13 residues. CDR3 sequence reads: CASSPSAGYEQYF. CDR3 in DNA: TGTGCCAGCAGCCCTAGCGCTGGCTACGAGCAGTACTTC.

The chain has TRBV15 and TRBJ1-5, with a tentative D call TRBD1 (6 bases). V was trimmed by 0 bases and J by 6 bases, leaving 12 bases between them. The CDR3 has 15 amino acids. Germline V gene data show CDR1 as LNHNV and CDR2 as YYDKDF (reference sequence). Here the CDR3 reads CATSRDRGAGQPQHF. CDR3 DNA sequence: TGTGCCACCAGCAGAGATCGGGGGGCAGGTCAGCCCCAGCATTTT.

The DNA for the CDR3 is TGTGCCAGCAGCTTATTCCCCGGGGACAGCTCCTACGAGCAGTACTTC. Translating it yields CASSLFPGDSSYEQYF. This chain uses TRBV7-2 with TRBJ2-7, with 7 nucleotides matching TRBD1. Germline-derived CDR1 and CDR2 are SGHTA and FQGNSA. Trimming took 2 bases from V and 0 from J; bases not matched to a gene: 7. The CDR3 has 16 amino acids.

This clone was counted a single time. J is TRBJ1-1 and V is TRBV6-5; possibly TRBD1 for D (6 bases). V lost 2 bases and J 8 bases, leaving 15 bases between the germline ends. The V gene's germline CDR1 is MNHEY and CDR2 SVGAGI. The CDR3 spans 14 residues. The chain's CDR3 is CASSYGGSGTEAFF. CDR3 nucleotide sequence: TGTGCCAGCAGTTACGGTGGAAGCGGGACAGAAGCTTTCTTT.

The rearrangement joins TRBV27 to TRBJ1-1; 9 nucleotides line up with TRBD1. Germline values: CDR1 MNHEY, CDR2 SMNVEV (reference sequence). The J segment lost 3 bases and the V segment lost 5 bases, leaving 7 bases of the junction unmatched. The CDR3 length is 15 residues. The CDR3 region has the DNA TGTGCCAGCAGTAGGACAGGGGATTTTCACACTGAAGCTTTCTTT. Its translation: CASSRTGDFHTEAFF.

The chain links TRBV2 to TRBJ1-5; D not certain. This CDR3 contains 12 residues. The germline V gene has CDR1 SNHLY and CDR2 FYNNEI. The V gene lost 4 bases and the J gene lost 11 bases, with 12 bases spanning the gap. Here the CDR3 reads CASSGVTLTQHF. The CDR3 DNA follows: TGTGCCAGCAGTGGGGTAACCCTTACCCAGCATTTT.

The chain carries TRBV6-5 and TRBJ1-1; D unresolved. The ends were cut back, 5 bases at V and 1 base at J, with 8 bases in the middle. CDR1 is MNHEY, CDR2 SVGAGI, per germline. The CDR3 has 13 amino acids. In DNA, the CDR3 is TGTGCCAGCAGTCCATACAGGAACACTGAAGCTTTCTTT. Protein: CASSPYRNTEAFF.

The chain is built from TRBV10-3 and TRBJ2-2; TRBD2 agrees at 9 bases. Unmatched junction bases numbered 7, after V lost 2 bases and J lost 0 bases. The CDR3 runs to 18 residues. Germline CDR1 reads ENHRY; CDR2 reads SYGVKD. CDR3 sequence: CAISEPGLALTNTGELFF. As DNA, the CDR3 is TGTGCCATCAGTGAGCCGGGACTAGCCCTCACGAACACCGGGGAGCTGTTTTTT.

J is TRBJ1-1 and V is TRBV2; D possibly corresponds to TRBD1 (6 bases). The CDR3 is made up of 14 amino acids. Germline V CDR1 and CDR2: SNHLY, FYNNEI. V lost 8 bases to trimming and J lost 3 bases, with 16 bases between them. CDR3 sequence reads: CASYVRDTYTEAFF. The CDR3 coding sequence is TGTGCCAGCTACGTACGGGACACTTACACTGAAGCTTTCTTT.

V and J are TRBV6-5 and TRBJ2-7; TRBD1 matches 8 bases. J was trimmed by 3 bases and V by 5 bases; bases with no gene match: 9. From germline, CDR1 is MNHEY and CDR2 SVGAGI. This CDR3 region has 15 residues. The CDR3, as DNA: TGTGCCAGCAGTCACCCCGGGACAGGAGACTACGAGCAGTACTTC. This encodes CASSHPGTGDYEQYF.

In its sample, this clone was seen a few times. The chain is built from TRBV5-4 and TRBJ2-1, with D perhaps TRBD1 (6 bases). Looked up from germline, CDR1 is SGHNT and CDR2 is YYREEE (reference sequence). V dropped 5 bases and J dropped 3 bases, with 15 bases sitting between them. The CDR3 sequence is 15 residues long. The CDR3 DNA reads TGTGCCAGCAGTGGACAGCGTCCGGGCTACAATGAGCAGTTCTTC. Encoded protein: CASSGQRPGYNEQFF. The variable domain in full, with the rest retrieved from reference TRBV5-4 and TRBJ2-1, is ETGVTQSPTHLIKTRGQQVTLRCSSQSGHNTVSWYQQALGQGPQFIFQYYREEENGRGNFPPRFSGLQFPNYSSELNVNALELDDSALYLCASSGQRPGYNEQFFGPGTRLTVL.

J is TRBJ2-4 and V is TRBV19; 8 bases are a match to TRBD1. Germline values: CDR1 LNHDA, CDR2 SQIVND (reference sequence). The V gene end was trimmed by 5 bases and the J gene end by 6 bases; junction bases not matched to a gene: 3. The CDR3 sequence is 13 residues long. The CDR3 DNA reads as TGTGCCAGTAGTCGGGACAGGCTAAACATTCAGTACTTC. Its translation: CASSRDRLNIQYF.

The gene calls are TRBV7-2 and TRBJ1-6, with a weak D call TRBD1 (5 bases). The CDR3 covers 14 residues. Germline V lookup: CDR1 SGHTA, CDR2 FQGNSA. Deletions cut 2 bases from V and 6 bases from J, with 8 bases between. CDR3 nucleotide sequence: TGTGCCAGCAGCTTACCAGGGAGTAATTCACCCCTCCACTTT. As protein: CASSLPGSNSPLHF. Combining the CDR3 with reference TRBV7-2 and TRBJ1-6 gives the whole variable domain GAGVSQSPSNKVTEKGKDVELRCDPISGHTALYWYRQSLGQGLEFLIYFQGNSAPDKSGLPSDRFSAERTGGSVSTLTIQRTQQEDSAVYLCASSLPGSNSPLHFGNGTRLTVT.

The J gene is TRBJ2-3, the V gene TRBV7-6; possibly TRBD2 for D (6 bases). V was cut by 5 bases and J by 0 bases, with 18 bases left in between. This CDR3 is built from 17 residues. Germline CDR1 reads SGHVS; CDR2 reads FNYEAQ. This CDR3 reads CASSPRGTPTSTDTQYF. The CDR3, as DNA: TGTGCCAGCAGCCCCCGGGGGACGCCTACTAGCACAGATACGCAGTATTTT.

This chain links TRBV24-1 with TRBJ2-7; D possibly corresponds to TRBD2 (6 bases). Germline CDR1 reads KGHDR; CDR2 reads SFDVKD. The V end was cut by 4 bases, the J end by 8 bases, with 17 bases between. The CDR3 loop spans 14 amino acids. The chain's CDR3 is CATSDPGTDNKQYF. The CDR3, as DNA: TGTGCCACCAGTGACCCCGGGACTGATAACAAGCAGTACTTC.

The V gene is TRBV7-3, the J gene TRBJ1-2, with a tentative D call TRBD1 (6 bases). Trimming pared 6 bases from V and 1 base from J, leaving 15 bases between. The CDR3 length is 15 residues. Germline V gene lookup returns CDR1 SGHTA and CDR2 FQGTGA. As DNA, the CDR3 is TGTGCCAGCAGTATTGGGGGGGCCAATAACTATGGCTACACCTTC. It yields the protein CASSIGGANNYGYTF.

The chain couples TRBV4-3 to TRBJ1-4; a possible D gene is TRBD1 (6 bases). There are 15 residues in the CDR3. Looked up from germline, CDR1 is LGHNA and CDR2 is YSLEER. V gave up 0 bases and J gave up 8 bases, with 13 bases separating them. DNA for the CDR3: TGCGCCAGCAGCCAAGATTCCAGGGGAGGCGAAAAACTGTTTTTT. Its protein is CASSQDSRGGEKLFF.

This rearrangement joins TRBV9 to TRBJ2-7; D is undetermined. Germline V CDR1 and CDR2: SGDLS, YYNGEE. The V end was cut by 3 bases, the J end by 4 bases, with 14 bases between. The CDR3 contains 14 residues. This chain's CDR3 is CASSAYLTSYEQYF. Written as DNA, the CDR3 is TGTGCCAGCAGCGCATACCTGACGTCATACGAGCAGTACTTC. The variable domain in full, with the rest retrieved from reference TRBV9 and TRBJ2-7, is DSGVTQTPKHLITATGQRVTLRCSPRSGDLSVYWYQQSLDQGLQFLIQYYNGEERAKGNILERFSAQQFPDLHSELNLSSLELGDSALYFCASSAYLTSYEQYFGPGTRLTVT.

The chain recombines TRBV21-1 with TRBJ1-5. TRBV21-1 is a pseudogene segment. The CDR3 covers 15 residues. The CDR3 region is CASSRRGESNQPQHF. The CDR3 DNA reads TGTGCCAGCAGCCGGCGGGGGGAGAGCAATCAGCCCCAGCATTTT.

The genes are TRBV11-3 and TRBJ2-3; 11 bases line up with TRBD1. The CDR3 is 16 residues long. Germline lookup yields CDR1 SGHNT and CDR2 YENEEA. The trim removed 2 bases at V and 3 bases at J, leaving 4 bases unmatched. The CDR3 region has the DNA TGTGCCAGCAGCTTAACCGGGACAGGGGGAACAGATACGCAGTATTTT. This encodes CASSLTGTGGTDTQYF.

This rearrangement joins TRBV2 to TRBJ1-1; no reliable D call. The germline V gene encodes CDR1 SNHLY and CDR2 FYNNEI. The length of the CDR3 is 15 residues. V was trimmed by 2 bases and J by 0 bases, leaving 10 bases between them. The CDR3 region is CASSESWQLNTEAFF. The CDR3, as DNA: TGTGCCAGCAGTGAATCTTGGCAGTTGAACACTGAAGCTTTCTTT.

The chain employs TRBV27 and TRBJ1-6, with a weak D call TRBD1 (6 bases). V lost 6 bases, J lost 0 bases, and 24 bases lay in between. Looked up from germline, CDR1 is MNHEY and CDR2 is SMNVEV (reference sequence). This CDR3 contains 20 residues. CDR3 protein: CASRSTVGTTRSSYNSPLHF. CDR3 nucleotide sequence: TGTGCCAGCAGGAGCACTGTAGGGACAACCCGGAGCTCCTATAATTCACCCCTCCACTTT.

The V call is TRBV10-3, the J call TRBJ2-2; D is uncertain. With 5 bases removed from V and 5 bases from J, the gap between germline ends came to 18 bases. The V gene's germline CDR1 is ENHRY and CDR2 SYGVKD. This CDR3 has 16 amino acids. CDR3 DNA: TGTGCCATCAGTCCTCGTGCCGGTCGAACAACCGGGGAGCTGTTTTTT. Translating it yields CAISPRAGRTTGELFF.

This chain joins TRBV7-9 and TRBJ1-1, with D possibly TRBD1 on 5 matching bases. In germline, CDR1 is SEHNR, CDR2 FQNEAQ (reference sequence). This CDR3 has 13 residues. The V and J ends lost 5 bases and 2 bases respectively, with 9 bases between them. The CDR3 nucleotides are TGTGCCAGCAGCCGGGGACCCAACACTGAAGCTTTCTTT. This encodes CASSRGPNTEAFF.

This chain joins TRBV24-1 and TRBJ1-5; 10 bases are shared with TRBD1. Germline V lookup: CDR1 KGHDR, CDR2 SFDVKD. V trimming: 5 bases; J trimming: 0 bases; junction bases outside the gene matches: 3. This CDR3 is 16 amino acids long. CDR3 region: CATSGRQGASNQPQHF. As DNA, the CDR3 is TGTGCCACCAGTGGTCGACAGGGGGCTAGCAATCAGCCCCAGCATTTT.

The CDR3 here is CASSFRGGIDEAFF. Written as DNA, the CDR3 is TGTGCCAGCAGCTTCAGGGGAGGGATAGATGAAGCTTTCTTT. The J gene is TRBJ1-1, the V gene TRBV5-5; maybe TRBD1 (6 bases). The germline V and J ends were trimmed by 2 bases and 7 bases, with 15 bases remaining between them. The CDR3 runs to 14 residues. Germline V lookup: CDR1 SGHKS, CDR2 YYEKEE (reference sequence).

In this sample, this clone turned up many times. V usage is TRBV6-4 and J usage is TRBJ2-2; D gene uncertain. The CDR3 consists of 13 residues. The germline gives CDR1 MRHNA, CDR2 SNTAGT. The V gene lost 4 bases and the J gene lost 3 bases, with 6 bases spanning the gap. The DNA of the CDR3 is TGTGCCAGCAGTGCCAAAGACACCGGGGAGCTGTTTTTT. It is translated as CASSAKDTGELFF.

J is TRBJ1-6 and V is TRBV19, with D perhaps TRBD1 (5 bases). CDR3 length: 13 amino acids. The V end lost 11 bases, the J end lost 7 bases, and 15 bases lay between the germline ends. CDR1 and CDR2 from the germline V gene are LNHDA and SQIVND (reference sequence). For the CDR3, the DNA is TGTGCCGCACAGGCCACGGCGAATTCACCCCTCCACTTT. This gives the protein CAAQATANSPLHF. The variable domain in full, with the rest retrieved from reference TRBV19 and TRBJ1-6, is DGGITQSPKYLFRKEGQNVTLSCEQNLNHDAMYWYRQDPGQGLRLIYYSQIVNDFQKGDIAEGYSVSREKKESFPLTVTSAQKNPTAFYLCAAQATANSPLHFGNGTRLTVT.

The CDR3 here is CASSLGPAGGQNIQYF. The CDR3 region has the DNA TGTGCCAGCAGCTTAGGTCCAGCGGGAGGCCAAAACATTCAGTACTTC. The rearrangement joins TRBV7-9 to TRBJ2-4, with TRBD2 matching over 9 bases. This CDR3 is 16 amino acids long. CDR1 SEHNR and CDR2 FQNEAQ come from the germline V gene (reference sequence). V lost 1 base to trimming and J lost 5 bases; unmatched junction nucleotides: 6.

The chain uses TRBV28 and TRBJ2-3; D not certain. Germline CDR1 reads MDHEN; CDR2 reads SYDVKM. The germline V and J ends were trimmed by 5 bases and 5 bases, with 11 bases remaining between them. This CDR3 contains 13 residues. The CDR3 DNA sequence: TGTGCCAGCAGTATTAGGTGGGGAGATACGCAGTATTTT. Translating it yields CASSIRWGDTQYF.